These T cell receptor beta chains were read from a single sample in a study of OX40 agonist ivuxolimab in advanced cancers. Libraries were prepared by immunoSEQ multiplex PCR; TCRdb keeps only in-frame clonotypes and omits some of them. The sample carries 70,000 to 90,000 clones, about 85% recorded once. This specimen was CD4+ or CD8+ T cells sorted from blood, taken in a trial of the OX40 agonist ivuxolimab. These receptors were obtained from an adult with an advanced solid tumor such as melanoma, head and neck, liver or kidney cancer. CDR3s include the opening cysteine and the closing phenylalanine or tryptophan. Each record gives: V gene, clone size, J gene, D gene, CDR3 protein, CDR3 DNA. A D gene is named only where the DNA matches it firmly. Clone size appears in some rows only: once, few, many, or a class for an expanded clone.

TRBV7-2	NA	TRBJ1-3	NA	CASSPPGSWTIYF	TGTGCCAGCAGCCCACCGGGCTCATGGACCATATATTTT
TRBV7-9	NA	TRBJ1-1	NA	CASSPREVGNTEAFF	TGTGCCAGCAGCCCGCGAGAGGTAGGGAACACTGAAGCTTTCTTT
TRBV7-8	NA	TRBJ2-1	TRBD2	CASSLGPVLAGEYNEQFF	TGTGCCAGCAGCTTAGGACCGGTCTTGGCGGGAGAATACAATGAGCAGTTCTTC
TRBV30	NA	TRBJ2-2	NA	CAWKATGELFF	TGTGCCTGGAAGGCTACGGGGGAGCTGTTTTTT
TRBV7-2	NA	TRBJ1-2	TRBD1	CASSGGTANYGYTF	TGTGCCAGCAGCGGCGGGACAGCCAACTATGGCTACACCTTC
TRBV11-3	NA	TRBJ1-2	TRBD1	CASSLGPDRSGYGYTF	TGTGCCAGCAGCTTAGGGCCGGACAGGAGCGGCTATGGCTACACCTTC
TRBV25-1	NA	TRBJ2-7	TRBD1	CASSAPGGGRSYEQYF	TGTGCCAGCAGTGCCCCAGGGGGTGGACGCTCCTACGAGCAGTACTTC
TRBV2	NA	TRBJ2-1	NA	CASRTDLRDERQFF	TGTGCCAGCAGGACCGATCTACGAGATGAAAGGCAGTTCTTC
TRBV11-1	NA	TRBJ1-6	TRBD1	CASSYMDRALSPLHF	TGTGCCAGCAGCTATATGGACAGGGCTCTTTCACCCCTCCACTTT
TRBV7-9	NA	TRBJ1-2	NA	CASSQVGEANYGYTF	TGTGCCAGCAGCCAGGTCGGGGAAGCTAACTATGGCTACACCTTC
TRBV19	NA	TRBJ1-5	NA	CASTQTGGRRQPQHF	TGTGCCAGTACCCAGACAGGAGGTAGGAGACAGCCCCAGCATTTT
TRBV6-6	NA	TRBJ1-3	TRBD1	CASRDGTGGNTIYF	TGTGCCAGCAGGGACGGGACAGGGGGGAACACCATATATTTT
TRBV2	few	TRBJ1-2	NA	CASSRDRTDEGYTF	TGTGCCAGCAGCCGAGACCGGACAGATGAAGGCTACACCTTC
TRBV6-1	NA	TRBJ1-6	TRBD1	CAGGQTNNSPLHF	TGTGCCGGGGGACAGACCAATAATTCACCCCTCCACTTT
TRBV6-5	NA	TRBJ1-1	NA	CASKTDRNTEAFF	TGTGCCAGCAAGACGGACAGGAACACTGAAGCTTTCTTT
TRBV6-4	few	TRBJ2-7	NA	CASSDRTAYEQYF	TGTGCCAGCAGTGATCGAACCGCTTACGAGCAGTACTTC
TRBV7-3	NA	TRBJ1-1	TRBD1	CASSSSGTGYANTEAFF	TGTGCCAGCAGCTCTTCCGGGACAGGGTATGCGAACACTGAAGCTTTCTTT
TRBV30	NA	TRBJ1-2	NA	CAWMQGVGSYGYTF	TGTGCCTGGATGCAGGGTGTAGGGTCCTATGGCTACACCTTC
TRBV30	NA	TRBJ2-1	NA	CAWSDPKGEQFF	TGTGCCTGGAGTGACCCTAAGGGGGAGCAGTTCTTC
TRBV6-6	NA	TRBJ1-2	NA	CASSYSSISNYGYTF	TGTGCCAGCAGTTACTCGTCGATATCTAACTATGGCTACACCTTC
TRBV27	NA	TRBJ2-7	TRBD1	CASSLNYRGRGYEQYF	TGTGCCAGCAGTCTAAACTACAGGGGAAGAGGGTACGAGCAGTACTTC
TRBV15	many	TRBJ2-2	NA	CATSRDREGPNTGELFF	TGTGCCACCAGCAGAGATAGAGAGGGGCCGAACACCGGGGAGCTGTTTTTT
TRBV5-5	NA	TRBJ2-1	TRBD2	CASRRLAGVSNEQFF	TGTGCCAGCAGGCGTCTAGCGGGGGTGTCCAATGAGCAGTTCTTC
TRBV6-1	NA	TRBJ2-7	TRBD2	CASSALADTSYEQYF	TGTGCCAGCAGTGCTCTAGCGGATACTTCCTACGAGCAGTACTTC
TRBV7-9	NA	TRBJ1-5	NA	CASSPPRFAGGGNQPQHF	TGTGCCAGCAGCCCCCCGAGGTTCGCCGGGGGGGGGAACCAGCCCCAGCATTTT
TRBV29-1	NA	TRBJ2-1	NA	CSVGALALGNEQFF	TGCAGCGTTGGGGCCTTAGCCTTGGGCAATGAGCAGTTCTTC
TRBV7-6	NA	TRBJ2-1	TRBD1	CASSNPGQGRDEQFF	TGTGCCAGCAGCAACCCGGGACAGGGCCGGGATGAGCAGTTCTTC
TRBV7-8	NA	TRBJ1-6	TRBD1	CASSPLRRGDSPLHF	TGTGCCAGCAGCCCCCTACGCAGGGGGGATTCACCCCTCCACTTT
TRBV5-4	NA	TRBJ1-2	NA	CASALVGGNYGYTF	TGTGCCAGCGCTCTGGTCGGGGGGAACTATGGCTACACCTTC
TRBV29-1	NA	TRBJ1-3	NA	CSAQGQGGGNTIYF	TGCAGCGCCCAGGGTCAGGGTGGAGGAAACACCATATATTTT
TRBV19	NA	TRBJ1-5	NA	CASGSNQPQHF	TGTGCCAGTGGCAGCAATCAGCCCCAGCATTTT